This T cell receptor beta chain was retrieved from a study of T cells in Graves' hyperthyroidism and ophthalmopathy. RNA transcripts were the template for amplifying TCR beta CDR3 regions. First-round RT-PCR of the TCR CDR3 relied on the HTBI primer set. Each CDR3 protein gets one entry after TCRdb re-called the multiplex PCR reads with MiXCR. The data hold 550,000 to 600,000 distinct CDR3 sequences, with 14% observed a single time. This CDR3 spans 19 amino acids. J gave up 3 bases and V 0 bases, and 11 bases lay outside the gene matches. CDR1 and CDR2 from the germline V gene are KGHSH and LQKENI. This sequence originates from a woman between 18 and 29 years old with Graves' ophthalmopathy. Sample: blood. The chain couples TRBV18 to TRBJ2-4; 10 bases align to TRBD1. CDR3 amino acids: CASSPPRQTGTGVKNIQYF. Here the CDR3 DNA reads TGTGCCAGCTCACCACCCCGTCAAACCGGGACAGGGGTCAAAAACATTCAGTACTTC.